This T cell receptor (beta chain) comes out of a study of cytomegalovirus exposure and HLA in healthy donors. 13 Jbeta primers and 60 Vbeta primers were used for the PCR. Data came from immunoSEQ multiplex PCR; TCRdb stores just in-frame clones and leaves some out. The sample contains about 190,000 clones, 81% of which appear only once. Concerning this clone itself: Its antigen is undetermined.

Findings of the study overall: There were several of the most significant clusters that appeared linked to common viral pathogens in a later analysis. Data from an earlier analysis indicated that most TCR beta V segments were productive either about 87% or about 30% of the time.

Sequencing used PBMCs. The TCR originated in a man aged 40-55 years in good health and CMV-seropositive.

CDR3 DNA: TGTGCCTGGGGTCAGGGTTGGACTGAAGCTTTCTTT. Amino acids: CAWGQGWTEAFF. The V gene is TRBV30, the J gene TRBJ1-1; the D gene is possibly TRBD1 (5 bases). Looked up from germline, CDR1 is GTSNPN and CDR2 is SVGIG (reference sequence). Between the trimmed V and J ends, which lost 5 bases and 5 bases, there was a span of 12 bases. CDR3 size: 12 residues.